These 28 T cell receptor beta chains came from one sample sequenced in a study of HIV-infected children after antiretroviral therapy interruption. Stated treatment: PENTA 11 planned treatment interruption arm or continuous ART arm. The TCR library was built from RNA with a 3' RACE protocol and unique molecular identifiers. TCRdb ran MiXCR on the 3' RACE reads and lists one entry per CDR3 protein. The top ten clones hold over 0.65% of a sample with around 50,000 distinct CDR3 sequences, about 4.3% of them seen once. Material: CD45RA+ CD4+ T cells from PBMCs, pooled from several time points, obtained from a donor given antiretroviral therapy, either interrupted or continuous. Subset denoted: naive CD4+ CD45RA+ CD45RO- T cells. The receptor source for this set is a pool of human donors with HIV.

Ten or more counts support this clonotype. The genes are TRBV12-3 or TRBV12-4 and TRBJ1-6; D uncertain. This CDR3 has 12 residues. The ends were cut back, 3 bases at V and 8 bases at J, with 5 bases in the middle. DNA of the CDR3: TGTGCCAGCAGTTTCGATCATTCACCCCTCCACTTT. The encoded protein is CASSFDHSPLHF.

At least ten counts were recorded for this clonotype. The chain couples TRBV27 to TRBJ2-1; TRBD1 or TRBD2 may be the D gene (6 bases each). The CDR3 runs to 13 residues. Deletions cut 8 bases from V and 5 bases from J, with 13 bases between. The V gene's germline CDR1 is MNHEY and CDR2 SMNVEV (reference sequence). The CDR3 region is CASRGPVHNEQFF. DNA for the CDR3: TGTGCCAGCCGGGGGCCCGTTCACAATGAGCAGTTCTTC.

This clonotype was detected many times. This chain links TRBV4-2 with TRBJ2-5; D perhaps matches TRBD2 (6 bases). In germline, CDR1 is LGHNA, CDR2 YNFKEQ. Between the trimmed V and J ends, which lost 5 bases and 5 bases, there was a span of 12 bases. This CDR3 has 13 residues. The CDR3 is CASSTTRTETQYF. In nucleotides, the CDR3 is TGTGCCAGCAGCACGACTAGAACTGAGACCCAGTACTTC.

The table lists this clonotype with a few counts. The chain links TRBV5-5 to TRBJ2-3, with 9 nucleotides matching TRBD2. V shed 5 bases, J shed 5 bases, and the junction held 9 bases outside the gene matches. The length of the CDR3 is 15 residues. Germline V gene data show CDR1 as SGHKS and CDR2 as YYEKEE (reference sequence). This CDR3 is CASSPGRGGLDTQYF. In DNA form, the CDR3 reads TGTGCCAGCAGTCCCGGGCGGGGGGGCCTAGATACGCAGTATTTT.

This clonotype is deemed medium-sized. The J gene is TRBJ2-5, the V gene TRBV4-3; D might be TRBD2 (6 bases). V was clipped by 0 bases and J by 5 bases, with 31 bases between them. This CDR3 is built from 21 residues. Germline-derived CDR1 and CDR2 are LGHNA and YSLEER. This CDR3 reads CASSQDLFSRRRDPFQETQYF. CDR3 bases: TGCGCCAGCAGCCAAGATCTATTTAGTCGAAGGCGGGACCCCTTCCAGGAGACCCAGTACTTC.

This clonotype was found a few times. This chain connects TRBV9 to TRBJ1-1; TRBD1 matches 9 bases. The CDR3 extends over 17 amino acids. Germline loops: CDR1 SGDLS, CDR2 YYNGEE. Trimming at V came to 4 bases and at J to 4 bases, leaving 14 bases not matched to a gene. The CDR3 is CASSSRRDREGSTEAFF. The CDR3 DNA sequence: TGTGCCAGCAGCTCCCGCCGGGACAGGGAGGGGAGCACTGAAGCTTTCTTT.

This chain links TRBV27 with TRBJ1-5, with a weak D call TRBD1 (5 bases). Trimming removed 6 bases at V and 1 base at J, with 13 bases between. Germline-derived CDR1 and CDR2 are MNHEY and SMNVEV (reference sequence). This CDR3 is 15 amino acids long. CDR3 amino acids: CASRSLGDSNQPQHF. The CDR3 region has the DNA TGTGCCAGCAGGTCGTTGGGGGACAGCAATCAGCCCCAGCATTTT.

The genes are TRBV6-1 and TRBJ2-7; 11 bases line up with TRBD1. Trimming at V came to 6 bases and at J to 5 bases, leaving 9 bases not matched to a gene. The CDR3 extends over 15 amino acids. In germline, CDR1 is MNHNS, CDR2 SASEGT. The DNA of the CDR3 is TGTGCCAGCAGGACCCGGACAGGGGGCCGGGACGAGCAGTACTTC. It is translated as CASRTRTGGRDEQYF.

This chain joins TRBV7-2 and TRBJ2-3, with 8 bases fitting TRBD2. The CDR3 runs 15 residues. With 1 base clipped from V and 2 bases from J, the junction kept 2 bases outside the gene matches. The germline V gene has CDR1 SGHTA and CDR2 FQGNSA. CDR3 coding DNA: TGTGCCAGCAGCTTAGGCGGGGGGCCCACAGATACGCAGTATTTT. Translating gives CASSLGGGPTDTQYF. Complete variable domain (other parts from reference TRBV7-2 and TRBJ2-3): GAGVSQSPSNKVTEKGKDVELRCDPISGHTALYWYRQSLGQGLEFLIYFQGNSAPDKSGLPSDRFSAERTGGSVSTLTIQRTQQEDSAVYLCASSLGGGPTDTQYFGPGTRLTVL.

This clonotype has at least ten counts. The V call is TRBV28, the J call TRBJ1-1; TRBD1 might be the D (6 bases). V lost 6 bases to trimming and J lost 1 base, with 9 bases between them. There are 13 residues in the CDR3. Germline V gives CDR1 MDHEN, CDR2 SYDVKM. CDR3 protein: CASRLQGNTEAFF. The CDR3 bases are TGTGCCAGCAGACTACAGGGGAACACTGAAGCTTTCTTT.

The rearrangement joins TRBV20-1 to TRBJ1-1, with D possibly being TRBD1 (5 bases). Trimming removed 3 bases at V and 6 bases at J, with 14 bases between. CDR1 is DFQATT and CDR2 is SNEGSKA in the germline V gene (reference sequence). The CDR3 sequence is 13 residues long. CDR3 coding DNA: TGCAGTGCTAGGTCAGAGGGGCGGTCTGAAGCTTTCTTT. Encoded protein: CSARSEGRSEAFF.

This clonotype occurred many times. The chain is built from TRBV1 and TRBJ2-5; TRBD2 reflects the table's D call only, with no check against the DNA. TRBV1 is annotated as a pseudogene. The CDR3 has 16 amino acids. CDR3 nucleotide sequence: TGCACCAGCAGCCAAGATTCCACCGGGACTAGCGAGACCCAGTACTTC. Its translation is CTSSQDSTGTSETQYF.

This clonotype occurred many times. V gene TRBV28 combines with J gene TRBJ2-3, with 7 nucleotides matching TRBD2. Germline CDR1 MDHEN, CDR2 SYDVKM. Trimming at V came to 8 bases and at J to 0 bases, leaving 11 bases not matched to a gene. The length of the CDR3 is 16 residues. The CDR3 region is CASSLVGAGSTDTQYF. The CDR3, as DNA: TGTGCCAGCTCCCTTGTAGGAGCGGGGAGCACAGATACGCAGTATTTT.

This clonotype was seen many times. The V call is TRBV2, the J call TRBJ1-6; D is undetermined. CDR1 is SNHLY, CDR2 FYNNEI, per germline. With 0 bases removed from V and 9 bases from J, the gap between germline ends came to 9 bases. There are 14 residues in the CDR3. The CDR3: CASSEAKEGSPLHF. The CDR3 DNA reads TGTGCCAGCAGTGAAGCAAAGGAAGGTTCACCCCTCCACTTT.

The chain combines TRBV12-3 or TRBV12-4 with TRBJ2-1; D remains unclear. The V end was cut by 6 bases, the J end by 3 bases, with 18 bases between. The CDR3 consists of 16 residues. The CDR3 DNA follows: TGTGCCAGCAGCCACAGTCGGCCCCTCTTCTACAATGAGCAGTTCTTC. Encoded protein: CASSHSRPLFYNEQFF.

In this sample, this clonotype turned up many times. The rearrangement uses TRBV20-1 and TRBJ1-5; D is ambiguous. The length of the CDR3 is 14 residues. Between the trimmed V and J ends, which lost 5 bases and 3 bases, there was a span of 14 bases. Germline V CDR1 and CDR2: DFQATT, SNEGSKA (reference sequence). The chain's CDR3 is CSARVESPNQPQHF. The DNA for the CDR3 is TGCAGTGCTCGAGTAGAGAGTCCCAATCAGCCCCAGCATTTT.

This clonotype has ten or more counts. V is TRBV20-1 and J is TRBJ2-4; D possibly matches TRBD1 or TRBD2 (5 bases each). This CDR3 spans 14 amino acids. Trimming removed 4 bases at V and 4 bases at J, with 14 bases between. CDR1 and CDR2 (germline): DFQATT, SNEGSKA (reference sequence). DNA for the CDR3: TGCAGTGCTACCCAATGGGGGACGAAAAACATTCAGTACTTC. Translated: CSATQWGTKNIQYF.

This clonotype was picked up many times. V gene TRBV2 combines with J gene TRBJ1-6; D gene uncertain. This CDR3 comprises 14 residues. The V gene lost 1 base and the J gene lost 7 bases, with 8 bases spanning the gap. Germline CDR1 is SNHLY and CDR2 is FYNNEI. CDR3 sequence: CASSEGGSNSPLHF. The CDR3 nucleotides read TGTGCCAGCAGTGAAGGGGGATCCAATTCACCCCTCCACTTT. Using reference TRBV2 and TRBJ1-6 for the parts outside the CDR3, the full variable domain is EPEVTQTPSHQVTQMGQEVILRCVPISNHLYFYWYRQILGQKVEFLVSFYNNEISEKSEIFDDQFSVERPDGSNFTLKIRSTKLEDSAMYFCASSEGGSNSPLHFGNGTRLTVT.

This clonotype was recorded at least ten times. The chain couples TRBV6-4 to TRBJ2-2; no firm D call. The CDR3 runs 14 residues. CDR1 and CDR2 from the germline V gene are MRHNA and SNTAGT. Trimming took 4 bases from V and 0 from J, leaving 6 bases between them. The CDR3, as DNA: TGTGCCAGCAGTGGGCAGGCGAACACCGGGGAGCTGTTTTTT. As protein: CASSGQANTGELFF.

In this sample, this clonotype turned up many times. The chain is built from TRBV20-1 and TRBJ1-1; D gene unclear. The germline V gene has CDR1 DFQATT and CDR2 SNEGSKA (reference sequence). The ends were cut back, 6 bases at V and 0 bases at J, with 5 bases in the middle. The CDR3 is made up of 11 amino acids. As DNA, the CDR3 is TGCAGTGCGCCCGTGAACACTGAAGCTTTCTTT. This gives the protein CSAPVNTEAFF.

This clonotype was detected many times. The J gene is TRBJ2-1, the V gene TRBV7-3; D unclear. Germline values: CDR1 SGHTA, CDR2 FQGTGA. V dropped 0 bases and J dropped 0 bases, with 9 bases sitting between them. This CDR3 is built from 16 residues. CDR3 DNA: TGTGCCAGCAGCTTAACGCTATCGAGCTCCTACAATGAGCAGTTCTTC. This sequence encodes CASSLTLSSSYNEQFF.

This clonotype has a count of ten or more. This rearrangement joins TRBV7-2 to TRBJ2-1; tentative D call: TRBD1 (6 bases). Trimming removed 1 base from V and 4 bases from J, with 11 bases in between. Germline V CDR1 and CDR2: SGHTA, FQGNSA. The CDR3 is 15 residues long. The DNA for the CDR3 is TGTGCCAGCAGCTTAGGGGGGACACCTTACAATGAGCAGTTCTTC. Its protein product is CASSLGGTPYNEQFF.

This clonotype has at least ten counts. The rearrangement links TRBV12-3 or TRBV12-4 to TRBJ1-1, with 7 bases fitting TRBD1. This CDR3 comprises 15 residues. V lost 6 bases and J lost 1; bases outside the gene matches: 8. DNA of the CDR3: TGTGCCAGCAGCCCGAGGACAGGACAGAACACTGAAGCTTTCTTT. As protein: CASSPRTGQNTEAFF.

In regard to this clonotype: A much larger clonotype is one base distant, so this may be a read error. The J gene is TRBJ1-1, the V gene TRBV11-2; D is unresolved. Germline CDR1 is SGHAT and CDR2 is FQNNGV. The CDR3 loop spans 12 amino acids. The V end was cut by 1 base, the J end by 4 bases, with 4 bases between. In DNA, the CDR3 is TGTGCCAGCAGCTTAGGGACCACTGAAGCTTTCTTT. Its protein is CASSLGTTEAFF.

This clonotype has a count of ten or more. This chain joins TRBV5-1 and TRBJ2-2; 8 bases match TRBD1. This CDR3 region has 14 residues. From germline, CDR1 is SGHRS and CDR2 YFSETQ. Losses at the gene ends were 4 bases for V and 5 bases for J; bases not matched to a gene: 4. In DNA, the CDR3 is TGCGCCAGCAGCCCGGGACAGGCTACCGGGGAGCTGTTTTTT. Translated, it gives CASSPGQATGELFF.

The chain has TRBV20-1 and TRBJ2-2; no clear D. The germline V and J ends were trimmed by 5 bases and 0 bases, with 10 bases remaining between them. The CDR3 runs to 14 residues. CDR1 and CDR2 (germline): DFQATT, SNEGSKA (reference sequence). CDR3 region: CSAGGTSNTGELFF. Here the CDR3 DNA reads TGCAGTGCTGGCGGAACTTCGAACACCGGGGAGCTGTTTTTT.

At least ten counts were recorded for this clonotype. The chain uses TRBV7-3 and TRBJ1-1; 7 bases are shared with TRBD1. The CDR3 runs 13 residues. With 4 bases clipped from V and 6 bases from J, the junction kept 5 bases outside the gene matches. Germline V gene sequence: CDR1 SGHTA, CDR2 FQGTGA. The CDR3 coding sequence is TGTGCCAGCAGCTCCGAACAGGGGTCTGAAGCTTTCTTT. This sequence encodes CASSSEQGSEAFF. Based on the CDR3 plus reference TRBV7-3 and TRBJ1-1, the full variable domain is GAGVSQTPSNKVTEKGKYVELRCDPISGHTALYWYRQSLGQGPEFLIYFQGTGAADDSGLPNDRFFAVRPEGSVSTLKIQRTERGDSAVYLCASSSEQGSEAFFGQGTRLTVV.

This clonotype was recorded at least ten times. V is TRBV5-4 and J is TRBJ2-7; 11 nucleotides align to TRBD2. J was trimmed by 5 bases and V by 0 bases; bases with no gene match: 16. The CDR3 has 19 amino acids. CDR1 is SGHNT and CDR2 is YYREEE in the germline V gene (reference sequence). The DNA for the CDR3 is TGTGCCAGCAGCTTGGTCCCCTGGTTAGCGGGGGGGCCTAAGAACGAGCAGTACTTC. It yields the protein CASSLVPWLAGGPKNEQYF.